The source of this TCR beta chain is a study of long-term antiretroviral therapy in people with HIV. Sampling of each donor yielded at least one pre-ART PBMC sample and at least two post-ART PBMC samples. The samples, holding about 0.95-10 million cryopreserved PBMC, were thawed before DNA extraction was carried out. The run of the v3.0 immunoSEQ assay was at survey level. Method: immunoSEQ multiplex PCR; TCRdb's copy keeps in-frame clones and lacks some. This table holds some 21,000 clones, approximately 80% found once. Trimming cost V 7 bases and J 0 bases, with 12 bases left between them. Germline assignment: CDR1 SGHRS and CDR2 YFSETQ. The CDR3 extends over 14 amino acids.

This sequence joins TRBV5-1 and TRBJ2-3; a weak D match, TRBD1 (6 bases). The TCR was taken from a man aged 50-59 years with HIV. The sample in question was unsorted PBMCs, obtained 0.3 years after starting antiretroviral therapy. CDR3 region: CASGRDTSTDTQYF. The CDR3 DNA is TGCGCCAGCGGCCGGGACACAAGCACAGATACGCAGTATTTT.